This entry lists 19 T cell receptor beta chains sequenced from one sample in a study of blood T cell repertoires in COVID-19. Only in-frame clones appear in the TCRdb table, and some are missing; sequencing was by immunoSEQ multiplex PCR. This table has 150,000 or so clones, roughly 81% appearing once. Sequenced sample: peripheral blood. The origin of the receptors is a woman aged 50 to 65 with active or convalescent COVID-19.

This chain links TRBV3-1 (or the pseudogene TRBV3-2) with TRBJ2-1, with 13 bases matching TRBD2. The CDR3 is made up of 16 amino acids. The germline gives CDR1 LGHDT, CDR2 YNNKEL (reference sequence). V gave up 5 bases and J gave up 2 bases; unmatched junction bases: 3. The CDR3 region has the DNA TGTGCCAGCAGCAGGGGACTAGCGGGGCCCTACAATGAGCAGTTCTTC. This translates into CASSRGLAGPYNEQFF.

Regarding this clone: The same CDR3 is also encoded by other DNA sequences in this sample. The rearrangement links TRBV5-1 to TRBJ1-1; maybe TRBD1 (5 bases). Trimming shortened V by 0 bases and J by 4 bases, and 10 bases separated the two germline ends. This CDR3 is 14 amino acids long. Looked up from germline, CDR1 is SGHRS and CDR2 is YFSETQ. The CDR3 nucleotides are TGCGCCAGCAGCTTGGATGGGGGAGGCACTGAAGCTTTCTTT. Its translation: CASSLDGGGTEAFF.

The chain employs TRBV20-1 and TRBJ2-7, with TRBD2 matching over 8 bases. The CDR3 extends over 13 amino acids. Unmatched junction bases numbered 4, after V lost 3 bases and J lost 3 bases. The germline gives CDR1 DFQATT, CDR2 SNEGSKA (reference sequence). CDR3 bases: TGCAGTGCTAGTGGGCTAGCGGGCTACGAGCAGTACTTC. Residues: CSASGLAGYEQYF.

In its sample, this clone was seen a few times. The chain has TRBV18 and TRBJ1-1, with 8 bases aligning to TRBD1. V lost 7 bases to trimming and J lost 3 bases; unmatched junction nucleotides: 7. Germline V CDR1 and CDR2: KGHSH, LQKENI. The CDR3 is 14 residues long. In DNA, the CDR3 is TGTGCCAGCTTGTACAGGGGGGGGGACACTGAAGCTTTCTTT. It is translated as CASLYRGGDTEAFF.

This clone was picked up a small number of times. This chain connects TRBV27 to TRBJ1-2; 10 bases fit TRBD1. The CDR3 runs 17 residues. Germline V lookup: CDR1 MNHEY, CDR2 SMNVEV (reference sequence). Trimming took 4 bases from V and 4 from J; bases not matched to a gene: 12. CDR3 loop: CASSWGTGDLLPYGYTF. Here the CDR3 DNA reads TGTGCCAGCAGTTGGGGGACAGGGGATCTCCTACCCTATGGCTACACCTTC.

The CDR3 region is CASSLRGGSYEQYF. CDR3 in DNA: TGCGCCAGCAGCTTGCGGGGGGGCTCCTACGAGCAGTACTTC. The chain carries TRBV5-1 and TRBJ2-7, with 8 bases fitting TRBD2. Germline V gene data show CDR1 as SGHRS and CDR2 as YFSETQ. CDR3 length: 14 amino acids. V lost 1 base to trimming and J lost 0 bases; unmatched junction nucleotides: 0. The full variable domain, its missing parts supplied by reference TRBV5-1 and TRBJ2-7, is KAGVTQTPRYLIKTRGQQVTLSCSPISGHRSVSWYQQTPGQGLQFLFEYFSETQRNKGNFPGRFSGRQFSNSRSEMNVSTLELGDSALYLCASSLRGGSYEQYFGPGTRLTVT.

The V gene is TRBV19, the J gene TRBJ1-5; D call uncertain. The CDR3 is made up of 15 amino acids. The V end lost 1 base, the J end lost 5 bases, and 12 bases lay between the germline ends. Germline-derived CDR1 and CDR2 are LNHDA and SQIVND (reference sequence). The CDR3 sequence: CASSIGRGRDQPQHF. As DNA, the CDR3 is TGTGCCAGTAGTATAGGTCGGGGAAGGGATCAGCCCCAGCATTTT.

The chain has TRBV19 and TRBJ1-1, with 8 bases matching TRBD1. V dropped 10 bases and J dropped 12; count of bases not matched to a gene: 13. The CDR3 totals 12 residues. CDR1 is LNHDA, CDR2 SQIVND, per germline (reference sequence). The CDR3 is CATTQGGSKTFF. Written as DNA, the CDR3 is TGTGCCACTACACAGGGGGGGAGTAAAACTTTCTTT.

The chain combines TRBV28 with TRBJ1-1, with D possibly being TRBD1 (5 bases). CDR1 MDHEN and CDR2 SYDVKM come from the germline V gene. Trimming removed 6 bases at V and 0 bases at J, with 20 bases between. The CDR3 is 17 residues long. The CDR3 loop reads CASRTAGGNFMNTEAFF. CDR3 bases: TGTGCCAGCAGAACCGCGGGGGGTAATTTCATGAACACTGAAGCTTTCTTT.

The V and J genes are TRBV6-5 and TRBJ1-1, with TRBD1 identical over 7 bases. The ends lost 6 bases at V and 6 bases at J; junction bases unmatched: 10. The CDR3 sequence is 14 residues long. Germline-derived CDR1 and CDR2 are MNHEY and SVGAGI. The CDR3 region is CASSLDREGAEAFF. DNA of the CDR3: TGTGCCAGCAGCCTCGACAGGGAAGGAGCTGAAGCTTTCTTT.

This CDR3 reads CASSSPGTSRNIQYF. CDR3 DNA sequence: TGTGCCAGCAGCTCTCCCGGGACTAGCAGAAACATTCAGTACTTC. V and J are TRBV7-2 and TRBJ2-4; 9 bases fit TRBD2. CDR3 length: 15 amino acids. J lost 6 bases, V lost 4 bases, and 7 bases had no gene match. Per germline, CDR1 SGHTA and CDR2 FQGNSA.

The chain employs TRBV6-1 and TRBJ2-2; a possible D gene is TRBD2 (6 bases). The CDR3 runs 17 residues. V was shortened by 4 bases and J by 4 bases, with 19 bases between the two germline ends. Germline CDR1 MNHNS, CDR2 SASEGT. CDR3 coding DNA: TGTGCCAGCAGTGGTGGACTACCCCTAAGAATCACCGGGGAGCTGTTTTTT. Translating it yields CASSGGLPLRITGELFF.

This clone was seen a single time. V is TRBV7-8 and J is TRBJ2-7; weak D call: TRBD2 (5 bases). The germline V gene encodes CDR1 SGHVS and CDR2 FQNEAQ. The CDR3 totals 13 residues. V lost 0 bases to trimming and J lost 6 bases, with 9 bases between them. The CDR3 DNA sequence: TGTGCCAGCAGCTTAGCGCTCCGGGGCGAGCAGTACTTC. It encodes CASSLALRGEQYF.

The J gene is TRBJ2-1, the V gene TRBV18; the match to TRBD1 covers 9 bases. The junction had 8 bases not matched to a gene; V was cut back by 5 bases and J by 6 bases. This CDR3 region has 15 residues. Germline V gives CDR1 KGHSH, CDR2 LQKENI. The DNA for the CDR3 is TGTGCCAGCTCAAGCCGGGACAGGGACTCCAATGAGCAGTTCTTC. The encoded protein is CASSSRDRDSNEQFF.

This clone appeared a single time. The chain joins TRBV4-3 to TRBJ2-2, with TRBD1 as a possible D gene (5 bases). V gave up 0 bases and J gave up 7 bases, with 15 bases separating them. This CDR3 is 16 amino acids long. CDR1 is LGHNA, CDR2 YSLEER, per germline. CDR3: CASSQEGLAGIGELFF. In DNA, the CDR3 is TGCGCCAGCAGCCAAGAGGGCCTGGCAGGGATCGGGGAGCTGTTTTTT.

The chain recombines TRBV7-3 with TRBJ1-2; 9 bases are a match to TRBD1. The CDR3 is 17 amino acids. Germline V lookup: CDR1 SGHTA, CDR2 FQGTGA. Trimming took 2 bases from V and 5 from J; bases not matched to a gene: 12. The CDR3 here is CASSLRRPGQGGYGYTF. The CDR3 bases are TGTGCCAGCAGCTTACGCCGACCGGGACAGGGTGGATATGGCTACACCTTC.

The chain is built from TRBV16 and TRBJ1-3; D call uncertain. CDR1 and CDR2 (germline): KGHSY, FQNENV. Trimming removed 3 bases at V and 1 base at J, with 4 bases between. The CDR3 length is 13 residues. As DNA, the CDR3 is TGTGCCAGCAGCCAGGCTTCTGGAAACACCATATATTTT. This translates into CASSQASGNTIYF. The full variable domain, completed using reference TRBV16 and TRBJ1-3, is GEEVAQTPKHLVRGEGQKAKLYCAPIKGHSYVFWYQQVLKNEFKFLISFQNENVFDETGMPKERFSAKCLPNSPCSLEIQATKLEDSAVYFCASSQASGNTIYFGEGSWLTVV.

This chain links TRBV19 with TRBJ2-1; 8 positions match TRBD2. The CDR3 is made up of 16 amino acids. In germline, CDR1 is LNHDA, CDR2 SQIVND (reference sequence). J gave up 7 bases and V 3 bases, and 11 bases lay outside the gene matches. This chain's CDR3 is CASSITLGGRRNEQFF. The DNA of the CDR3 is TGTGCCAGTAGTATCACCCTAGGCGGGAGGAGGAATGAGCAGTTCTTC.

The table lists this clone with a count of one. The chain has TRBV7-3 and TRBJ2-6, with 12 bases aligning to TRBD1. Trimming removed 2 bases from V and 4 bases from J; junction bases left unmatched: 6. CDR3 length equals 18 residues. The germline V gene has CDR1 SGHTA and CDR2 FQGTGA. The DNA of the CDR3 is TGTGCCAGCAGCTTATTGGGGACAGGGGGCATGGGGGCCAACGTCCTGACTTTC. Translation gives CASSLLGTGGMGANVLTF. The full variable domain, with the rest looked up from reference TRBV7-3 and TRBJ2-6, is GAGVSQTPSNKVTEKGKYVELRCDPISGHTALYWYRQSLGQGPEFLIYFQGTGAADDSGLPNDRFFAVRPEGSVSTLKIQRTERGDSAVYLCASSLLGTGGMGANVLTFGAGSRLTVL.